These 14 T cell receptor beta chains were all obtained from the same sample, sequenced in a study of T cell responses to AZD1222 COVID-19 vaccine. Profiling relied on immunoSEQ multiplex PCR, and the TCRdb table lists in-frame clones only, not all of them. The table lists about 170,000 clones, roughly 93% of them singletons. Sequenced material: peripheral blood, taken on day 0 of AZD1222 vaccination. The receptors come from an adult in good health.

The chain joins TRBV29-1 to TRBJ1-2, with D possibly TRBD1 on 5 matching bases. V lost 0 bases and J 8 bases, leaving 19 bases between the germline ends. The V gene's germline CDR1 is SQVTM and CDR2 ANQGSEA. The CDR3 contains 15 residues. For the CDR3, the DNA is TGCAGCGTTGAAGATAGGGGACGGCCGTTCCGGGGCTACACCTTC. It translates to CSVEDRGRPFRGYTF.

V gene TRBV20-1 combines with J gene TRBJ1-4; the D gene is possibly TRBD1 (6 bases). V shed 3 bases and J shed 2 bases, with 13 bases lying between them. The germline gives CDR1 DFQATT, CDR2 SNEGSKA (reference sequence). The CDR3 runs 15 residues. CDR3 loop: CSASRGGDTNEKLFF. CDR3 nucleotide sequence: TGCAGTGCTAGTCGCGGGGGCGATACTAATGAAAAACTGTTTTTT.

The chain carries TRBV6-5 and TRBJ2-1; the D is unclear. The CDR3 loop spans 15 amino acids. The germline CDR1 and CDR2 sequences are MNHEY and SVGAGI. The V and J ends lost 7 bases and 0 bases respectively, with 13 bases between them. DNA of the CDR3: TGTGCCAGCATACGCCCCAGTGCCTCCTACAATGAGCAGTTCTTC. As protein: CASIRPSASYNEQFF.

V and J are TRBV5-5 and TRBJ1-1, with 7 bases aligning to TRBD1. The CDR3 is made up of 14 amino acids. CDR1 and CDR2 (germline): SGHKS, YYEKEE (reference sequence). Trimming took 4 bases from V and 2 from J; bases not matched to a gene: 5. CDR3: CASSPRTGNTEAFF. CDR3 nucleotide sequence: TGTGCCAGCAGCCCAAGGACAGGAAACACTGAAGCTTTCTTT.

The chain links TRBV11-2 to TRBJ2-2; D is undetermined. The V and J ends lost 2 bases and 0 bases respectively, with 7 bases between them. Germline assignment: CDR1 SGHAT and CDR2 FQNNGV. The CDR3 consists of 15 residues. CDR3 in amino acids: CASSLFQSNTGELFF. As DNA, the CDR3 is TGTGCCAGCAGCTTATTTCAATCGAACACCGGGGAGCTGTTTTTT.

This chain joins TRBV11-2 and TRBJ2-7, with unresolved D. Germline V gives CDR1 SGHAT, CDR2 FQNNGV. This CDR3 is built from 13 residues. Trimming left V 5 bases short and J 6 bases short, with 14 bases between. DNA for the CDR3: TGTGCCAGCAGCCCCCAACCAATAGGCGAGCAGTACTTC. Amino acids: CASSPQPIGEQYF.

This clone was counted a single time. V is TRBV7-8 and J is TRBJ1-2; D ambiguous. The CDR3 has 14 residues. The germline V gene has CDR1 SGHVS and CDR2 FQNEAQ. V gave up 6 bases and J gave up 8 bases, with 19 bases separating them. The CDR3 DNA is TGTGCCAGCAGATCGACCTCCTCCCTCGGGGGCTACACCTTC. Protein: CASRSTSSLGGYTF.

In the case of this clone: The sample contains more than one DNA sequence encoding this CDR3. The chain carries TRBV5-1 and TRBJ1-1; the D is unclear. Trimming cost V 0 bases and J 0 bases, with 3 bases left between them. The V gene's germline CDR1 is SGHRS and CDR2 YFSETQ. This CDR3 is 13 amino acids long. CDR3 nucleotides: TGCGCCAGCAGCTTGGCTTTGAACACTGAAGCTTTCTTT. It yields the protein CASSLALNTEAFF.

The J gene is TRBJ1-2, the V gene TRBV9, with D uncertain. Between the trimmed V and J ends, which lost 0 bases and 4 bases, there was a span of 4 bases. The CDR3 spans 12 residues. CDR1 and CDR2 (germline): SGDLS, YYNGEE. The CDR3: CASSVAFYGYTF. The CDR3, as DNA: TGTGCCAGCAGCGTAGCGTTCTATGGCTACACCTTC. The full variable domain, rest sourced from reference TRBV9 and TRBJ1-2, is DSGVTQTPKHLITATGQRVTLRCSPRSGDLSVYWYQQSLDQGLQFLIQYYNGEERAKGNILERFSAQQFPDLHSELNLSSLELGDSALYFCASSVAFYGYTFGSGTRLTVV.

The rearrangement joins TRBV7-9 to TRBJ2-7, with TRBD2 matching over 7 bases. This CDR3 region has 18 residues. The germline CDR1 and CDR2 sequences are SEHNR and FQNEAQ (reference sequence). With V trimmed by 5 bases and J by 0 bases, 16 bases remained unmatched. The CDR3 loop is CASSLTPRTRPSSYEQYF. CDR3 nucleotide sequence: TGTGCCAGCAGCCTAACGCCCAGGACTAGACCGAGCTCCTACGAGCAGTACTTC.

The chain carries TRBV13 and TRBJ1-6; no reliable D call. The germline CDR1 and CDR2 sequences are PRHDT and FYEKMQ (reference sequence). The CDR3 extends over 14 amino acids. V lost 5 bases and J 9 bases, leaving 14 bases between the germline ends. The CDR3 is CASSPFRSGSPLHF. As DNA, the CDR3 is TGTGCCAGCAGCCCCTTTAGAAGCGGTTCACCCCTCCACTTT.

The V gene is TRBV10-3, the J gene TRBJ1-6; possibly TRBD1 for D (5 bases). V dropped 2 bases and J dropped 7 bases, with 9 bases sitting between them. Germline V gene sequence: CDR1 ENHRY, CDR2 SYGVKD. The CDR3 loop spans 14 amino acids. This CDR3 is CAISEGRGNSPLHF. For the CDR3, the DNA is TGTGCCATCAGTGAGGGGAGGGGAAATTCACCCCTCCACTTT.

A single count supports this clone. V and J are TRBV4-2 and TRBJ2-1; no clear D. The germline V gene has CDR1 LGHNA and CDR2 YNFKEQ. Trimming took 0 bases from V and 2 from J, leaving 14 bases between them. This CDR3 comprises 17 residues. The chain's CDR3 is CASSQDETKGPYNEQFF. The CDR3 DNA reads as TGTGCCAGCAGCCAAGACGAAACTAAGGGCCCCTACAATGAGCAGTTCTTC.

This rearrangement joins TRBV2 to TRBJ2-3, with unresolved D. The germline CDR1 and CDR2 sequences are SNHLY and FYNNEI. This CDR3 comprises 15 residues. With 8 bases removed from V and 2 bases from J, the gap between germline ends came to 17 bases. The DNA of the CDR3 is TGTGCCAGCCTACCCGAATTCATTCCCACAGATACGCAGTATTTT. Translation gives CASLPEFIPTDTQYF.